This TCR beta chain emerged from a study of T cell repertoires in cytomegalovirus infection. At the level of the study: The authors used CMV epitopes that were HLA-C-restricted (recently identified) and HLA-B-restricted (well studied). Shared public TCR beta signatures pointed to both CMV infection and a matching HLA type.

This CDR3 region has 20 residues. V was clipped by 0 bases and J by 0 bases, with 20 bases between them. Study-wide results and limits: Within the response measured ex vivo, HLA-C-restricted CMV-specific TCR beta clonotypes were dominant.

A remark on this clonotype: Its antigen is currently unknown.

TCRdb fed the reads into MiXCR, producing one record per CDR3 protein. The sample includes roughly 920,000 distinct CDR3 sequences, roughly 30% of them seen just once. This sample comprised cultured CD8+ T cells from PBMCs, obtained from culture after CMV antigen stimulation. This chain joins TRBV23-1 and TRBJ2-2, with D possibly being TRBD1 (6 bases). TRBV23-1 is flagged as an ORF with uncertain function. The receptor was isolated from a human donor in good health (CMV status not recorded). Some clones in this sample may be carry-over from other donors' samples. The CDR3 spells CASSQSQGERGKANTGELFF. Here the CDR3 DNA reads TGCGCCAGCAGTCAATCACAGGGCGAACGAGGCAAAGCGAACACCGGGGAGCTGTTTTTT.